Listed here are 16 T cell receptor beta chains from one sample, sequenced in a study of blood T cell repertoires in COVID-19. Clones were sequenced by immunoSEQ multiplex PCR, and TCRdb holds only the in-frame ones, with some missing. Here the sample spans more than 110,000 clones, around 86% being singletons. Sequenced: peripheral blood. The source of these receptors is a woman aged 80 or over with acute or convalescent COVID-19.

Here the CDR3 reads CASSRSLYGYTF. For the CDR3, the DNA is TGTGCCAGCAGCCGTTCCTTGTATGGCTACACCTTC. This chain links TRBV12-3 or TRBV12-4 with TRBJ1-2; D not certain. Deletions cut 6 bases from V and 5 bases from J, with 10 bases between. The CDR3 consists of 12 residues.

This clone occurred a few times. The chain couples TRBV11-3 to TRBJ2-2, with D maybe TRBD2 (5 bases). This CDR3 is built from 14 residues. Germline lookup yields CDR1 SGHNT and CDR2 YENEEA. Between the trimmed V and J ends, which lost 5 bases and 5 bases, there was a span of 12 bases. The CDR3 coding sequence is TGTGCCAGCAGCCCAGAGGGTTGGACCGGGGAGCTGTTTTTT. Its protein is CASSPEGWTGELFF.

The gene calls are TRBV9 and TRBJ2-1, with TRBD2 matching 9 bases. Germline values: CDR1 SGDLS, CDR2 YYNGEE. V shed 0 bases, J shed 4 bases, and the junction held 5 bases outside the gene matches. This CDR3 contains 16 residues. The CDR3 bases are TGTGCCAGCAGCGTAGTAGCGGGAGCGTTATACAATGAGCAGTTCTTC. It translates to CASSVVAGALYNEQFF.

This clone has only a few counts. This chain joins TRBV6-2 or TRBV6-3 and TRBJ2-3; 10 positions match TRBD2. There are 17 residues in the CDR3. Germline V gene sequence: CDR1 MNHEY, CDR2 SVGEGT. V was pared by 0 bases and J by 7 bases, with 10 bases of the junction left unmatched. DNA of the CDR3: TGTGCCAGCAGTTACTCGTCACCTAGCGGGGGTACGAATACGCAGTATTTT. Translated, it gives CASSYSSPSGGTNTQYF.

The CDR3: CASSLVPTGEAFF. In DNA, the CDR3 is TGCGCCAGCAGCTTGGTACCGACAGGGGAAGCTTTCTTT. The chain employs TRBV5-1 and TRBJ1-1; the match to TRBD1 covers 7 bases. CDR1 SGHRS and CDR2 YFSETQ come from the germline V gene. There are 13 residues in the CDR3. The junction had 4 bases not matched to a gene; V was cut back by 0 bases and J by 8 bases. Full variable domain (outside the CDR3, taken from reference TRBV5-1 and TRBJ1-1): KAGVTQTPRYLIKTRGQQVTLSCSPISGHRSVSWYQQTPGQGLQFLFEYFSETQRNKGNFPGRFSGRQFSNSRSEMNVSTLELGDSALYLCASSLVPTGEAFFGQGTRLTVV.

The chain links TRBV10-1 to TRBJ1-1; 8 positions agree with TRBD1. The CDR3 consists of 14 residues. Trimming at V came to 5 bases and at J to 4 bases, leaving 6 bases not matched to a gene. Germline CDR1 and CDR2: WNHNN and SYGVQD (reference sequence). The CDR3 spells CASSLTGDFTEAFF. The CDR3 DNA sequence: TGCGCCAGCAGTTTGACAGGGGATTTCACTGAAGCTTTCTTT.

The chain is built from TRBV5-8 and TRBJ1-4, with 8 nucleotides matching TRBD1. This CDR3 is built from 14 residues. CDR1 and CDR2 from the germline V gene are SGHTS and YDEGEE. V lost 5 bases, J lost 8 bases, and 8 bases stayed unmatched. The CDR3 is CASRITGGEEKLFF. CDR3 in DNA: TGTGCCAGCAGGATTACAGGGGGGGAGGAAAAACTGTTTTTT. Using reference TRBV5-8 and TRBJ1-4 for the parts outside the CDR3, the full variable domain is EAGVTQSPTHLIKTRGQQATLRCSPISGHTSVYWYQQALGLGLQFLLWYDEGEERNRGNFPPRFSGRQFPNYSSELNVNALELEDSALYLCASRITGGEEKLFFGSGTQLSVL.

This chain joins TRBV11-2 and TRBJ2-4, with 8 bases identical to TRBD2. CDR1 SGHAT and CDR2 FQNNGV come from the germline V gene. CDR3 length: 17 residues. Trimming at V came to 2 bases and at J to 4 bases, leaving 10 bases not matched to a gene. The CDR3: CASSLPGRGRTKNIQYF. CDR3 nucleotide sequence: TGTGCCAGCAGCTTACCCGGGCGCGGGAGGACTAAAAACATTCAGTACTTC.

The CDR3 DNA reads TGTGCCAGCCCCACCGGACAGGGGGCCTGGGGCTACACCTTC. This encodes CASPTGQGAWGYTF. This chain connects TRBV2 to TRBJ1-2; TRBD1 matches at 11 bases. The V gene's germline CDR1 is SNHLY and CDR2 FYNNEI. The junction had 10 bases not matched to a gene; V was cut back by 8 bases and J by 8 bases. CDR3 length: 14 amino acids.

This chain joins TRBV6-5 and TRBJ1-3, with D tentatively TRBD1 (6 bases). The CDR3 extends over 15 amino acids. V lost 8 bases and J 4 bases, leaving 18 bases between the germline ends. Germline V lookup: CDR1 MNHEY, CDR2 SVGAGI. The CDR3 DNA sequence: TGTGCCAGCGGAGTAGACAGGAAGAAAGGAAACACCATATATTTT. This encodes CASGVDRKKGNTIYF.

This clone was seen a handful of times. This chain links TRBV20-1 with TRBJ2-5, with a tentative D call TRBD1 (6 bases). CDR1 and CDR2 (germline): DFQATT, SNEGSKA (reference sequence). The CDR3 extends over 14 amino acids. Deletions cut 3 bases from V and 2 bases from J, with 13 bases between. DNA for the CDR3: TGCAGTGCTAGTTCCGGGACAATTCAAGAGACCCAGTACTTC. Its protein product is CSASSGTIQETQYF.

This rearrangement joins TRBV30 to TRBJ1-1; TRBD1 is a possible D gene (6 bases). This CDR3 is 16 amino acids long. The V gene's germline CDR1 is GTSNPN and CDR2 SVGIG (reference sequence). Trimming pared 2 bases from V and 0 bases from J, leaving 16 bases between. DNA of the CDR3: TGTGCCTGGAGTAGGGGGGGCAACCCCATGAACACTGAAGCTTTCTTT. This codes for CAWSRGGNPMNTEAFF.

The V gene is TRBV5-1, the J gene TRBJ2-5, with 12 bases lining up with TRBD2. Trimming cost V 0 bases and J 1 base; bases outside gene matches: 4. CDR1 SGHRS and CDR2 YFSETQ come from the germline V gene. This CDR3 is 17 amino acids long. Here the CDR3 DNA reads TGCGCCAGCAGCTTGGTCCTAGCGGGGGGGCCCCAAGAGACCCAGTACTTC. This sequence encodes CASSLVLAGGPQETQYF. Full variable domain (missing parts from reference TRBV5-1 and TRBJ2-5): KAGVTQTPRYLIKTRGQQVTLSCSPISGHRSVSWYQQTPGQGLQFLFEYFSETQRNKGNFPGRFSGRQFSNSRSEMNVSTLELGDSALYLCASSLVLAGGPQETQYFGPGTRLLVL.

The chain uses TRBV19 and TRBJ2-3; 7 nucleotides align to TRBD1. V lost 5 bases and J lost 1; bases outside the gene matches: 6. Germline-derived CDR1 and CDR2 are LNHDA and SQIVND (reference sequence). The CDR3 is made up of 15 amino acids. The CDR3: CASSPHRGGTDTQYF. Written as DNA, the CDR3 is TGTGCCAGTAGTCCTCACAGGGGTGGCACAGATACGCAGTATTTT.

V and J are TRBV5-1 and TRBJ1-2; D perhaps matches TRBD1 (6 bases). This CDR3 comprises 15 residues. Germline V gene lookup returns CDR1 SGHRS and CDR2 YFSETQ. V was shortened by 5 bases and J by 8 bases, with 22 bases between the two germline ends. CDR3 sequence reads: CASSIIPRQANGYTF. For the CDR3, the DNA is TGCGCCAGCAGTATAATTCCCCGACAGGCCAACGGCTACACCTTC.

The J gene is TRBJ2-3, the V gene TRBV13; possibly TRBD2 for D (5 bases). The CDR3 extends over 17 amino acids. The germline gives CDR1 PRHDT, CDR2 FYEKMQ (reference sequence). Trimming left V 3 bases short and J 8 bases short, with 24 bases between. The CDR3, as DNA: TGTGCCAGCAGCTTCGTCAGCGGCAGCATCGGAACCGGTACGCAGTATTTT. Its protein is CASSFVSGSIGTGTQYF. Complete variable domain (other parts from reference TRBV13 and TRBJ2-3): AAGVIQSPRHLIKEKRETATLKCYPIPRHDTVYWYQQGPGQDPQFLISFYEKMQSDKGSIPDRFSAQQFSDYHSELNMSSLELGDSALYFCASSFVSGSIGTGTQYFGPGTRLTVL.